This TCR beta chain was profiled in a study of cytomegalovirus exposure and HLA in healthy donors. Study information: Within an early data release were around 87 million unique TCRs drawn from HLA-typed donors. Of 300 to 450 genotyped donors, roughly 81% clustered with self-reported Caucasian donors.

Primers included in the PCR were 60 Vbeta and 13 Jbeta primers. TCRdb keeps only in-frame clones here, not all; method: immunoSEQ multiplex PCR. The data show around 130,000 clones, with around 70% seen just once and about 2.6% held by the top ten. Germline-derived CDR1 and CDR2 are SGHTA and FQGTGA. The CDR3 is 16 amino acids. V dropped 1 base and J dropped 9; count of bases not matched to a gene: 7. Regarding the study as a whole: A later analysis reportedly found fewer N-insertions in an Asian-associated ancestry cluster than the approximately 730-donor mean.

The table lists this clone with a few counts. Its specificity is not known. Sequencing input: PBMCs. V usage is TRBV7-3 and J usage is TRBJ2-1, with 12 positions matching TRBD2. The clonotype originates from a woman aged 60-75 years in good health and CMV-seropositive. The CDR3 region is CASSLNLAGGYGEQFF. DNA for the CDR3: TGTGCCAGCAGCTTAAATCTAGCGGGGGGGTACGGTGAGCAGTTCTTC.